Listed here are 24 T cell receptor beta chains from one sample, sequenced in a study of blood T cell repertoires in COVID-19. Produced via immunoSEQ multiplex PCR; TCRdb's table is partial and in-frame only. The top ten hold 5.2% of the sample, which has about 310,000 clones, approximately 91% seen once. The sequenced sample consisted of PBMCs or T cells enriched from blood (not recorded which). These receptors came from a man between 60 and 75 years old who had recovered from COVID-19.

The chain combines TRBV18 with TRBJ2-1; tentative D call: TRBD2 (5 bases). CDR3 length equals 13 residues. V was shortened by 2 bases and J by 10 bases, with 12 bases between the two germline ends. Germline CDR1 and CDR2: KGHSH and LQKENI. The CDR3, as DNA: TGTGCCAGCTCACCAAGTCTAGCTGGGGAGCAGTTCTTC. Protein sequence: CASSPSLAGEQFF.

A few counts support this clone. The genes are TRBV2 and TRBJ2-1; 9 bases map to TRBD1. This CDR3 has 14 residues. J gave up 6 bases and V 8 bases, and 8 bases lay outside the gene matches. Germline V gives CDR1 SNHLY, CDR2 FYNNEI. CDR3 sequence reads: CASVRDRVGNEQFF. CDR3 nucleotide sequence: TGTGCCAGCGTTAGGGACAGGGTGGGCAATGAGCAGTTCTTC.

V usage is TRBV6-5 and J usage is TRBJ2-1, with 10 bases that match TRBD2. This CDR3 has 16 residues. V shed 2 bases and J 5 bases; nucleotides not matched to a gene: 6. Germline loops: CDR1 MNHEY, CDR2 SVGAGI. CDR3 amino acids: CASSYNGLAENNEQFF. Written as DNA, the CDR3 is TGTGCCAGCAGTTACAATGGACTAGCGGAGAACAATGAGCAGTTCTTC.

In nucleotides, the CDR3 is TGCGCCAGCAGCTCGAGACAGGGGTGGACTGAAGCTTTCTTT. This encodes CASSSRQGWTEAFF. The chain has TRBV5-1 and TRBJ1-1, with 8 bases aligning to TRBD1. This CDR3 has 14 amino acids. In germline, CDR1 is SGHRS, CDR2 YFSETQ. The V gene end was trimmed by 3 bases and the J gene end by 5 bases; junction bases not matched to a gene: 6.

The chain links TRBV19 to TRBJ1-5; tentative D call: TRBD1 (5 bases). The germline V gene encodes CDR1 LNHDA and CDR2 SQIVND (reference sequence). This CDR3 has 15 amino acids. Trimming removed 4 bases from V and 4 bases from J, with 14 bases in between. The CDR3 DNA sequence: TGTGCCAGTAGTACCTTCACCCAGGGTAATCAGCCCCAGCATTTT. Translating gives CASSTFTQGNQPQHF.

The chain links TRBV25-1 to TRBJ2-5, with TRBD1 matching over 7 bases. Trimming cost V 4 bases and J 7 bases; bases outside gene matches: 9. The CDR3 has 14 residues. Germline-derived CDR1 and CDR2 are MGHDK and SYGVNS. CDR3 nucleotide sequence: TGTGCCAGCAGTGGGGACAGAGATTCTGGGACCCAGTACTTC. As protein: CASSGDRDSGTQYF.

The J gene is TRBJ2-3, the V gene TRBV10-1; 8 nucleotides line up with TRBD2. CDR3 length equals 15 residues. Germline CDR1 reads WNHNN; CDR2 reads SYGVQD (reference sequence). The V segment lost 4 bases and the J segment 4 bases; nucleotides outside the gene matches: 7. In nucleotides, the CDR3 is TGCGCCAGCAGTGTCAGCGGGAGTGAGGCAGATACGCAGTATTTT. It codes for CASSVSGSEADTQYF.

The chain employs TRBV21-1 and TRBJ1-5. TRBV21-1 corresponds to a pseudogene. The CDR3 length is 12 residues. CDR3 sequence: CASSTGGQPQHF. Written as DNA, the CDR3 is TGTGCCAGCAGCACCGGGGGTCAGCCCCAGCATTTT.

The CDR3 nucleotides read TGTGCCAGCAGCGTAGGGACAGGCACCTACAATGAGCAGTTCTTC. It codes for CASSVGTGTYNEQFF. The chain is built from TRBV9 and TRBJ2-1, with TRBD1 matching over 7 bases. The CDR3 contains 15 residues. The ends lost 0 bases at V and 2 bases at J; junction bases unmatched: 2. Per germline, CDR1 SGDLS and CDR2 YYNGEE.

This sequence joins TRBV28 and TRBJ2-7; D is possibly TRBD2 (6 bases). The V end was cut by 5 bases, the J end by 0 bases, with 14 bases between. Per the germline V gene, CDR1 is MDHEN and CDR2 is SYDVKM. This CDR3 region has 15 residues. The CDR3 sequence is CASSREHSGSYEQYF. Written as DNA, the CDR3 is TGTGCCAGCAGTCGGGAACATAGCGGCTCCTACGAGCAGTACTTC.

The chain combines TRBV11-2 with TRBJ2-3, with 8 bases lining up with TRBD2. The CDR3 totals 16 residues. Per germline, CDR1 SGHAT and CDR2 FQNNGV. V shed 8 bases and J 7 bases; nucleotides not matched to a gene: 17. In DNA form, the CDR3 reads TGTGCCAGCGCCAGCGGCGGCAGAGCGGGAGCAAATACGCAGTATTTT. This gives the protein CASASGGRAGANTQYF.

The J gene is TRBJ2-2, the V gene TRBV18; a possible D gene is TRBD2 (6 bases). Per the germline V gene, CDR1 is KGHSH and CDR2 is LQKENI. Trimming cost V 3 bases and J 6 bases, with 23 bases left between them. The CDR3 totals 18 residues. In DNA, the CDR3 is TGTGCCAGCTCACCTTTAGGGGATACTAGCACCTTGGCCGGGGAGCTGTTTTTT. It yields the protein CASSPLGDTSTLAGELFF.

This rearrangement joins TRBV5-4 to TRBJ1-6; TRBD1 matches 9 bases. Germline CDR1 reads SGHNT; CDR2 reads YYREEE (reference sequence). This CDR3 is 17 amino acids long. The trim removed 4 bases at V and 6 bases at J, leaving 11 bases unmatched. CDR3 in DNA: TGTGCCAGCAGCCCCGTCCCGGGACAGGGAACTAATTCACCCCTCCACTTT. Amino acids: CASSPVPGQGTNSPLHF.

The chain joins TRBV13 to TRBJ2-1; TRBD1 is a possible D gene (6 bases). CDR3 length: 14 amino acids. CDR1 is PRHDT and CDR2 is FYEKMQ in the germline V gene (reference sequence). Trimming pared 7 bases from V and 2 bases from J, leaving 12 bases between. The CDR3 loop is CASNVRGTYNEQFF. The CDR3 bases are TGTGCCAGCAATGTAAGGGGGACCTACAATGAGCAGTTCTTC.

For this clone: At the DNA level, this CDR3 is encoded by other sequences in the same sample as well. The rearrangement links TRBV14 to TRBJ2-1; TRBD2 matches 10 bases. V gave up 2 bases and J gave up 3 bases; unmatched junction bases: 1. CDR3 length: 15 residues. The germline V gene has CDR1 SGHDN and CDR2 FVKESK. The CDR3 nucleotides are TGTGCCAGCAGCCAACGGACTAGCGGCTACAATGAGCAGTTCTTC. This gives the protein CASSQRTSGYNEQFF.

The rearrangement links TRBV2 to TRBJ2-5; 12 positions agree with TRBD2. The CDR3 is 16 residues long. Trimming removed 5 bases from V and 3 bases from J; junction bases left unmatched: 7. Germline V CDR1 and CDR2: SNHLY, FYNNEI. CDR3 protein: CASSPPRTSGKETQYF. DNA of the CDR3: TGTGCCAGCAGTCCCCCGAGGACTAGCGGGAAAGAGACCCAGTACTTC.

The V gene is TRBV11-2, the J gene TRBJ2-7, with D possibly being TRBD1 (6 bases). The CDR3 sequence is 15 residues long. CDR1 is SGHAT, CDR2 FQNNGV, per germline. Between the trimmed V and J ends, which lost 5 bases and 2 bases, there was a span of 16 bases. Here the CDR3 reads CASSLARQGTYEQYF. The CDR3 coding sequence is TGTGCCAGCAGCCTAGCACGTCAGGGGACCTACGAGCAGTACTTC.

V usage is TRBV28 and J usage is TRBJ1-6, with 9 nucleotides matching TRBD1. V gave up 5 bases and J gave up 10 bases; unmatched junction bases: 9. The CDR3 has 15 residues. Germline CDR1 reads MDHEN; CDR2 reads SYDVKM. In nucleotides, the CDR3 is TGTGCCAGCAGTCCAACCGGGACAGGGATCTCACCCCTCCACTTT. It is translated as CASSPTGTGISPLHF.

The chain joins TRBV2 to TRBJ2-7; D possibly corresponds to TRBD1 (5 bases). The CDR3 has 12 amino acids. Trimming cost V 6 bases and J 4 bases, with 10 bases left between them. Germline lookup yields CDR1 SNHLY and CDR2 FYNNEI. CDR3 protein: CASSEQEYEQYF. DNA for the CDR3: TGTGCCAGCAGCGAACAGGAATACGAGCAGTACTTC.

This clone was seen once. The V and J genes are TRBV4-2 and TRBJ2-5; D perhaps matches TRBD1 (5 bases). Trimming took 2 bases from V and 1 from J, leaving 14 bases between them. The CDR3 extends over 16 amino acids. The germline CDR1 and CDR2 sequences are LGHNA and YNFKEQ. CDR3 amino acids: CASSQSTRASQETQYF. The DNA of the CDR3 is TGTGCCAGCAGCCAATCGACCAGGGCCAGCCAAGAGACCCAGTACTTC.

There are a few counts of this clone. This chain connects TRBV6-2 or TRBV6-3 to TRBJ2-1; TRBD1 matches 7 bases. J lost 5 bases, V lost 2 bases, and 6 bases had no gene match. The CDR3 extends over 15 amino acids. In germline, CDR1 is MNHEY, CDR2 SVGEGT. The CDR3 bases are TGTGCCAGCAGTTACGGATTCGGACAGGACAATGAGCAGTTCTTC. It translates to CASSYGFGQDNEQFF.

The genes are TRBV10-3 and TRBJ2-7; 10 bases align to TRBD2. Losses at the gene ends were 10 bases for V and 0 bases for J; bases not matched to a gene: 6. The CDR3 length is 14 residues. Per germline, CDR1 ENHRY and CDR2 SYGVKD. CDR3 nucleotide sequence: TGTGCCACGGGGACTAGCGACAGCTCCTACGAGCAGTACTTC. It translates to CATGTSDSSYEQYF.

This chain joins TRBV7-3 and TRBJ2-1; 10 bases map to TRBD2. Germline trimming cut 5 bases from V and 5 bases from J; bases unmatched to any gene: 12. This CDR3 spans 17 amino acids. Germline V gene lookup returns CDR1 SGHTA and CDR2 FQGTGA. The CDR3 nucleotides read TGTGCCAGCAGCCCCCCCACGGGACTAGCGCCTAACAATGAGCAGTTCTTC. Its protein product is CASSPPTGLAPNNEQFF.

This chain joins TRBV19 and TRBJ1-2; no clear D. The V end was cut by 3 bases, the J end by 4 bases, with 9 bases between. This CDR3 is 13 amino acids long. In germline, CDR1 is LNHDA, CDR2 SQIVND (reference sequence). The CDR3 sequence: CASSIGRSYGYTF. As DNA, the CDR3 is TGTGCCAGTAGTATCGGCCGGAGCTATGGCTACACCTTC.